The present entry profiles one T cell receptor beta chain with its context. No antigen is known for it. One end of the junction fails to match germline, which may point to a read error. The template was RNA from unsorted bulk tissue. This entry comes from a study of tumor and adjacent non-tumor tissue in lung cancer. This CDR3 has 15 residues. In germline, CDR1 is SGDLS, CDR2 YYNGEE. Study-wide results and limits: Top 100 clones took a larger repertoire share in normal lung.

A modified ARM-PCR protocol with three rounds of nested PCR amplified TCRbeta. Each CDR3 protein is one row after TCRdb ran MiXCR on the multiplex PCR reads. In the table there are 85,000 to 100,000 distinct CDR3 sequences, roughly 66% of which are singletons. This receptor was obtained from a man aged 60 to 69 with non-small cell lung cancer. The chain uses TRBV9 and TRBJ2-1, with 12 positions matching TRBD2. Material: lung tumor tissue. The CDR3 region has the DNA TGTGCCAGCAGCGAAGGACTAGCGGGATACAATGAGGAGTACTTC. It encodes CASSEGLAGYNEEYF.